This is a list of T cell receptor beta chains from one sample in a study of T-cell reconstitution after alpha-beta-depleted transplantation in children. TCRdb used MiXCR to reprocess the PCR reads, holding one entry per CDR3 protein. The repertoire consists of 450,000 to 600,000 distinct CDR3 sequences, with approximately 20% occurring once and the leading ten covering 3.3%. The specimen comprised PBMCs from the stem cell graft donor, sampled from the stem cell graft. All receptors come from a human donor who donated a stem cell graft to a child with acute lymphoblastic leukemia. Each CDR3 is given with its conserved first and last residue. A D gene is named only where the DNA matches it firmly. Expanded clones get a size class; other rows say once, few or many, or leave the size out.

v_gene: TRBV20-1; j_gene: TRBJ2-3; abundance: .; len: 15; d_gene: TRBD2; CDR3nt: TGCAGTGCTGGGGGACTAGGAGCTCTCGGAGATACGCAGTATTTT; CDR3aa: CSAGGLGALGDTQYF
v_gene: TRBV18; j_gene: TRBJ1-1; abundance: many; len: 14; d_gene: TRBD1; CDR3nt: TGTGCCAGCAGTCCGGGACAGCTGAACACTGAAGCTTTCTTT; CDR3aa: CASSPGQLNTEAFF
v_gene: TRBV5-1; j_gene: TRBJ2-2; abundance: .; len: 16; d_gene: .; CDR3nt: TGCGCCAGCAGCTTGGTACGGACAGAGAACACCGGGGAGCTGTTTTTT; CDR3aa: CASSLVRTENTGELFF
v_gene: TRBV10-3; j_gene: TRBJ2-2; abundance: .; len: 16; d_gene: .; CDR3nt: TGTGCCATCAGTGAGAGAGGGGCACCGAACACCGGGGAGCTGTTTTTT; CDR3aa: CAISERGAPNTGELFF
v_gene: TRBV3-1; j_gene: TRBJ2-1; abundance: .; len: 18; d_gene: .; CDR3nt: TGTGCCAGCTGTTTATCACTAGCCGTTCGAAGCTCCTACAATGAGCAGTTCTTC; CDR3aa: CASCLSLAVRSSYNEQFF
v_gene: TRBV5-1; j_gene: TRBJ1-4; abundance: once; len: 17; d_gene: .; CDR3nt: TGCGCCAGCAGCCTCAACGGGCTGCCTACGAATAATGAAAAACTGTTTTTT; CDR3aa: CASSLNGLPTNNEKLFF
v_gene: TRBV29-1; j_gene: TRBJ1-2; abundance: few; len: 13; d_gene: .; CDR3nt: TGCAGCGTTGCGGCGGACAGTTACTATGGCTACACCTTC; CDR3aa: CSVAADSYYGYTF
v_gene: TRBV7-2; j_gene: TRBJ1-1; abundance: few; len: 13; d_gene: .; CDR3nt: TGTGCCAGCAGCCTAGACCCGAGACTGAAGGCTTTCTTT; CDR3aa: CASSLDPRLKAFF
v_gene: TRBV10-3; j_gene: TRBJ1-6; abundance: many; len: 14; d_gene: .; CDR3nt: TGTGCCATCAGTCGGCAGGCCGATAATTCACCCCTCCACTTT; CDR3aa: CAISRQADNSPLHF
v_gene: TRBV5-1; j_gene: TRBJ2-7; abundance: many; len: 15; d_gene: TRBD2; CDR3nt: TGCGCCAGCAGCTTAGGGACTAGCGGGAGCTACGAGCAGTACTTC; CDR3aa: CASSLGTSGSYEQYF
v_gene: TRBV5-5; j_gene: TRBJ2-5; abundance: .; len: 17; d_gene: .; CDR3nt: TGTGCCAGCAGCTTGGTGGGGGGCGGGTGGAGTGGCGAGACCCAGTACTTC; CDR3aa: CASSLVGGGWSGETQYF
v_gene: TRBV6-5; j_gene: TRBJ2-3; abundance: .; len: 17; d_gene: TRBD2; CDR3nt: TGTGCCAGCAGGGCTAGCGGGAGGTTCCCTAGCACAGATACGCAGTATTTT; CDR3aa: CASRASGRFPSTDTQYF
v_gene: TRBV20-1; j_gene: TRBJ2-1; abundance: .; len: 14; d_gene: .; CDR3nt: TGCAGTGCTAGAGTACGGGCGGTTGGTAATGAGCAGTTCTTC; CDR3aa: CSARVRAVGNEQFF
v_gene: TRBV2; j_gene: TRBJ1-3; abundance: .; len: 16; d_gene: .; CDR3nt: TGTGCCAGCAGTGAAGCGCGGGGAAGCTCTGGAAACACCATATATTTT; CDR3aa: CASSEARGSSGNTIYF
v_gene: TRBV7-6; j_gene: TRBJ2-3; abundance: few; len: 15; d_gene: .; CDR3nt: TGTGCCAGCAGCAAGGGACGTATGTTCACAGATACGCAGTATTTT; CDR3aa: CASSKGRMFTDTQYF
v_gene: TRBV6-5; j_gene: TRBJ2-7; abundance: .; len: 17; d_gene: TRBD2; CDR3nt: TGTGCCAGCAGTTACTCTCGACTGACTAGCGAATCCTACGAGCAGTACTTC; CDR3aa: CASSYSRLTSESYEQYF
v_gene: TRBV20-1; j_gene: TRBJ1-5; abundance: .; len: 13; d_gene: .; CDR3nt: TGCAGTGCTAGAACAGGGAGAGATCATCCCCAGCATTTT; CDR3aa: CSARTGRDHPQHF
v_gene: TRBV5-1; j_gene: TRBJ2-2; abundance: .; len: 16; d_gene: TRBD1; CDR3nt: TGCGCCAGCAGCTGGACCGGGACAGGGGACACCGGGGAGCTGTTTTTT; CDR3aa: CASSWTGTGDTGELFF
v_gene: TRBV20-1; j_gene: TRBJ1-2; abundance: .; len: 13; d_gene: TRBD1; CDR3nt: TGCAGTGCCGTGGCCGGGACAGGGTGGGGCTACACCTTC; CDR3aa: CSAVAGTGWGYTF
v_gene: TRBV9; j_gene: TRBJ2-3; abundance: few; len: 18; d_gene: .; CDR3nt: TGTGCCAGCAGCGTAGAAGGAACGGGATCCTACAATAGGGATACGCAGTATTTT; CDR3aa: CASSVEGTGSYNRDTQYF
v_gene: TRBV12-3/TRBV12-4; j_gene: TRBJ2-1; abundance: .; len: 15; d_gene: TRBD2; CDR3nt: TGTGCCAGCAACACCGGGAGGGCCGTAGATAATGAGCAGTTCTTC; CDR3aa: CASNTGRAVDNEQFF
v_gene: TRBV18; j_gene: TRBJ1-1; abundance: .; len: 12; d_gene: .; CDR3nt: TGTGCCAGCTCACCACTGGGACTTGAAGCTTTCTTT; CDR3aa: CASSPLGLEAFF
v_gene: TRBV3-1; j_gene: TRBJ2-3; abundance: .; len: 14; d_gene: .; CDR3nt: TGTGCCAGCAGCCAAATTCAGGGGCGCTATACGCAGTATTTT; CDR3aa: CASSQIQGRYTQYF
v_gene: TRBV4-1; j_gene: TRBJ1-1; abundance: .; len: 14; d_gene: .; CDR3nt: TGCGCCAGCAGCCAACCGAAGGAAAAAATCGGGGCTTTCTTT; CDR3aa: CASSQPKEKIGAFF
v_gene: TRBV5-1; j_gene: TRBJ1-2; abundance: many; len: 13; d_gene: TRBD1; CDR3nt: TGCGCCAGCAGTCCCGACAGGGCCTATGGCTACACCTTC; CDR3aa: CASSPDRAYGYTF
v_gene: TRBV23-1; j_gene: TRBJ2-1; abundance: .; len: 22; d_gene: TRBD1; CDR3nt: TGCGCCAGCAGTCAATCCCCGCGCCGGGACAGGGGCCGAAAAAGCGGGGACAATGAGCAGTTCTTC; CDR3aa: CASSQSPRRDRGRKSGDNEQFF
v_gene: TRBV11-2; j_gene: TRBJ2-1; abundance: .; len: 20; d_gene: TRBD2; CDR3nt: TGTGCCAGCAGCCCCGGGAGACTAGCGGGAGCCCACAGCGCCAGAAATGAGCAGTTCTTC; CDR3aa: CASSPGRLAGAHSARNEQFF
v_gene: TRBV5-1; j_gene: TRBJ1-2; abundance: few; len: 16; d_gene: .; CDR3nt: TGCGCCAGCAGCTCGATTGAAGGCGGGGCGTCGGGTGGCTACACCTTC; CDR3aa: CASSSIEGGASGGYTF
v_gene: TRBV6-1; j_gene: TRBJ2-1; abundance: few; len: 16; d_gene: TRBD2; CDR3nt: TGTGCCAGCAGTGAAGCGGGGCTAGCGGGAGTCTCGGGGCAGTTCTTC; CDR3aa: CASSEAGLAGVSGQFF
v_gene: TRBV11-2; j_gene: TRBJ2-3; abundance: .; len: 16; d_gene: TRBD2; CDR3nt: TGTGCCAGCAGCTTATGGCGGGGAGGGAGCACAGATATGCAGTATTTT; CDR3aa: CASSLWRGGSTDMQYF
v_gene: TRBV7-9; j_gene: TRBJ2-3; abundance: few; len: 13; d_gene: .; CDR3nt: TGTGCCAGCAGCTCTTCGCTCACAGATACGCAGTATTTT; CDR3aa: CASSSSLTDTQYF
v_gene: TRBV19; j_gene: TRBJ2-7; abundance: .; len: 16; d_gene: .; CDR3nt: TGTGCCAGTAGTATAGGATCCGGGACCACCTGGGCGGAGCAGTACTTC; CDR3aa: CASSIGSGTTWAEQYF
v_gene: TRBV12-3/TRBV12-4; j_gene: TRBJ2-3; abundance: .; len: 14; d_gene: .; CDR3nt: TGTGCCAGCACCTTGGTAGGGTGGGGAGTCACGCAGTATTTT; CDR3aa: CASTLVGWGVTQYF
v_gene: TRBV20-1; j_gene: TRBJ1-5; abundance: few; len: 17; d_gene: .; CDR3nt: TGCAGTGCTAGAGATACGGAGGGTTTTTACGGCAATCAGCCCCAGCATTTT; CDR3aa: CSARDTEGFYGNQPQHF
v_gene: TRBV7-2; j_gene: TRBJ1-2; abundance: .; len: 15; d_gene: TRBD1; CDR3nt: TGTGCCAGCAGCTTAGCCCTCCCAGGGGGCGGTGGCTACACCTTC; CDR3aa: CASSLALPGGGGYTF
v_gene: TRBV29-1; j_gene: TRBJ2-4; abundance: .; len: 13; d_gene: .; CDR3nt: TGCAGCGTTGTGGGCGACTTGAAAAACAGTCAGTACTTC; CDR3aa: CSVVGDLKNSQYF
v_gene: TRBV27; j_gene: TRBJ1-5; abundance: many; len: 14; d_gene: .; CDR3nt: TGTGCCAGCAGTTTGAAATTTAGCAATCAGCCCCAGCATTTT; CDR3aa: CASSLKFSNQPQHF
v_gene: TRBV5-1; j_gene: TRBJ2-1; abundance: .; len: 19; d_gene: TRBD2; CDR3nt: TGTGCCAGCAGCCCGGGACTAGCGGGAGGGCCGAGCTCCTACAATGAGCAGTTCTTC; CDR3aa: CASSPGLAGGPSSYNEQFF
v_gene: TRBV18; j_gene: TRBJ2-1; abundance: few; len: 13; d_gene: .; CDR3nt: TGTGCCAGCTCACCACCATCCGGGAATGAGCAGTTCTTC; CDR3aa: CASSPPSGNEQFF
v_gene: TRBV5-1; j_gene: TRBJ1-2; abundance: few; len: 14; d_gene: TRBD1; CDR3nt: TGCGCCAGCAGCTTGTGGGACAGGGCAGGTGGCTACACCTTC; CDR3aa: CASSLWDRAGGYTF
v_gene: TRBV2; j_gene: TRBJ1-6; abundance: few; len: 14; d_gene: TRBD1; CDR3nt: TGTGCCAGCGCTCTCCGGACAGGGAATTCACCCCTCCACTTT; CDR3aa: CASALRTGNSPLHF
v_gene: TRBV29-1; j_gene: TRBJ1-2; abundance: few; len: 10; d_gene: .; CDR3nt: TGCAGCGCCGACACGGCAGGCTACACCTTC; CDR3aa: CSADTAGYTF
v_gene: TRBV6-1; j_gene: TRBJ2-7; abundance: few; len: 15; d_gene: .; CDR3nt: TGTGCCAGCAACCGATCTCCGGGCCCGACGGAGGAGCAGTACTTC; CDR3aa: CASNRSPGPTEEQYF
v_gene: TRBV24-1; j_gene: TRBJ2-3; abundance: few; len: 14; d_gene: TRBD2; CDR3nt: TGTGCCACCAGCCTTAGCGGGACCACAGATACGCAGTATTTT; CDR3aa: CATSLSGTTDTQYF
v_gene: TRBV7-2; j_gene: TRBJ2-7; abundance: .; len: 13; d_gene: .; CDR3nt: TGTGCCAGCAGCCTAGACAGGGAGGACGAGCAGTACTTC; CDR3aa: CASSLDREDEQYF
v_gene: TRBV5-1; j_gene: TRBJ2-7; abundance: few; len: 13; d_gene: .; CDR3nt: TGCGCCAGCAGCTTGTACCCCTCCTACGAGCAGTACTTC; CDR3aa: CASSLYPSYEQYF
v_gene: TRBV5-1; j_gene: TRBJ2-3; abundance: few; len: 16; d_gene: .; CDR3nt: TGCGCCAGCAGCTCCGACCTGATGGGCCACACGAATACGCAGTATTTT; CDR3aa: CASSSDLMGHTNTQYF
v_gene: TRBV5-1; j_gene: TRBJ1-1; abundance: .; len: 17; d_gene: TRBD1; CDR3nt: TGCGCCAGCAGCTTGTGGCAGGGGGTGAAGATGCACACTGAAGCTTTCTTT; CDR3aa: CASSLWQGVKMHTEAFF
v_gene: TRBV12-3/TRBV12-4; j_gene: TRBJ1-4; abundance: few; len: 13; d_gene: TRBD1; CDR3nt: TGTGCCAGCAGTATGGACAGGGCTGGAAAACTGTTTTTT; CDR3aa: CASSMDRAGKLFF
v_gene: TRBV27; j_gene: TRBJ2-7; abundance: .; len: 15; d_gene: .; CDR3nt: TGTGCCAGCAGTTTATTGGGGCGGGGAAGGAGCGAGCAGTACTTC; CDR3aa: CASSLLGRGRSEQYF
v_gene: TRBV15; j_gene: TRBJ1-4; abundance: .; len: 15; d_gene: .; CDR3nt: TGTGCCACCAGCAGAGACGCAGGGTCGGGTGAAAAACTGTTTTTT; CDR3aa: CATSRDAGSGEKLFF
v_gene: TRBV7-8; j_gene: TRBJ2-2; abundance: few; len: 18; d_gene: TRBD2; CDR3nt: TGTGCCAGCAGCCCCCGGAGGGTAGCGGGAGTTGGAACCGGGGAGCTGTTTTTT; CDR3aa: CASSPRRVAGVGTGELFF
v_gene: TRBV29-1; j_gene: TRBJ2-2; abundance: few; len: 13; d_gene: .; CDR3nt: TGCAGCGTTGATGACTCGAGCACCGGGGAGCTGTTTTTT; CDR3aa: CSVDDSSTGELFF
v_gene: TRBV5-1; j_gene: TRBJ2-7; abundance: .; len: 16; d_gene: .; CDR3nt: TGCGCCAGCAGCCCCTTTTCCTCAACCCTGTTAGGGGAGCAGTACTTC; CDR3aa: CASSPFSSTLLGEQYF
v_gene: TRBV12-3/TRBV12-4; j_gene: TRBJ2-2; abundance: few; len: 15; d_gene: .; CDR3nt: TGTGCCAGCATAAGAGGGGTTATATGGACCGGGGAGCTGTTTTTT; CDR3aa: CASIRGVIWTGELFF
v_gene: TRBV6-4; j_gene: TRBJ2-3; abundance: few; len: 15; d_gene: .; CDR3nt: TGTGCCAGCAGTGACTCTGCCGAACCCACAGATACGCAGTATTTT; CDR3aa: CASSDSAEPTDTQYF
v_gene: TRBV20-1; j_gene: TRBJ2-1; abundance: .; len: 12; d_gene: .; CDR3nt: TGCAGTGCTAGGGATTCGCTGGGTGAGCAGTTCTTC; CDR3aa: CSARDSLGEQFF